The source of this T cell receptor (beta chain) is a study of siplizumab effects on memory and regulatory T cells. CDR3 length: 13 amino acids. Germline loops: CDR1 MGHDK, CDR2 SYGVNS. After removal of 4 bases from V and 10 bases from J, the junction contained 6 bases not matched to a gene. Only in-frame clones appear in the TCRdb table, and some are missing; sequencing was by immunoSEQ multiplex PCR. The data show roughly 62,000 clones, with 93% seen just once and roughly two fifths held by the top ten. V gene TRBV25-1 combines with J gene TRBJ2-1; TRBD2 matches at 8 bases. What was sequenced was CD8+ T cells sorted from blood. This TCR derives from a human donor in good health. CDR3 DNA sequence: TGTGCCAGCAGTGGCGGGACTAGAGACGAGCAGTTCTTC. This gives the protein CASSGGTRDEQFF.